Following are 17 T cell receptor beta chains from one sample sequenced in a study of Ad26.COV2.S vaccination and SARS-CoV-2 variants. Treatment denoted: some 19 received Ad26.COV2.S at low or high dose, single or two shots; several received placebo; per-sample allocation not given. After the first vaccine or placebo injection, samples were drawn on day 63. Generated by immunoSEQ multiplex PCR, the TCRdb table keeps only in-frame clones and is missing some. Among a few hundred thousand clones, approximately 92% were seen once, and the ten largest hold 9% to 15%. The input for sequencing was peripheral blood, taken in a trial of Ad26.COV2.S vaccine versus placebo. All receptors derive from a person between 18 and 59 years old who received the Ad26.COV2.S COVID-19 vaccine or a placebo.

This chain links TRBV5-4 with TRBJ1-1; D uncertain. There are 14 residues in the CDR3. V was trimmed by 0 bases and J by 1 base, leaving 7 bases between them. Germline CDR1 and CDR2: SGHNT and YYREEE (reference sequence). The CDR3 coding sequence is TGTGCCAGCAGCTTGGAATGGGGGAACACTGAAGCTTTCTTT. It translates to CASSLEWGNTEAFF.

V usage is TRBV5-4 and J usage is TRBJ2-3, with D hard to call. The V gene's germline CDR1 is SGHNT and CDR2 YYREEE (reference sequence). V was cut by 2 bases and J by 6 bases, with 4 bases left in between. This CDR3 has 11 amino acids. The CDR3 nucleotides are TGTGCCAGCAGCTTTGAGGATACGCAGTATTTT. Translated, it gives CASSFEDTQYF.

This CDR3 reads CASSSGLRGPSGNTIYF. The CDR3 DNA reads TGTGCCAGCAGCTCTGGGTTACGGGGGCCCTCTGGAAACACCATATATTTT. The J gene is TRBJ1-3, the V gene TRBV5-4, with D perhaps TRBD1 (6 bases). The CDR3 spans 17 residues. Between the trimmed V and J ends, which lost 3 bases and 0 bases, there was a span of 16 bases. CDR1 and CDR2 (germline): SGHNT, YYREEE (reference sequence).

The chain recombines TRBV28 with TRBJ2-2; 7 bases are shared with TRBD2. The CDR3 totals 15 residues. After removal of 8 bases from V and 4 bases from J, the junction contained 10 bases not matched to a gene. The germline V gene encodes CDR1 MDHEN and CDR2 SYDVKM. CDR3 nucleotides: TGTGCCAGCGTGTTGGGGGGAGGGGTCACCGGGGAGCTGTTTTTT. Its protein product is CASVLGGGVTGELFF.

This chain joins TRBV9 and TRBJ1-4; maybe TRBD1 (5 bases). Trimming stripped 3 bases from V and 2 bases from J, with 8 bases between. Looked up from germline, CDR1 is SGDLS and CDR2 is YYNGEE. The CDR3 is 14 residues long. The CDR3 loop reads CASSGGTTNEKLFF. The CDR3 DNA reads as TGTGCCAGCAGCGGTGGGACTACTAATGAAAAACTGTTTTTT.

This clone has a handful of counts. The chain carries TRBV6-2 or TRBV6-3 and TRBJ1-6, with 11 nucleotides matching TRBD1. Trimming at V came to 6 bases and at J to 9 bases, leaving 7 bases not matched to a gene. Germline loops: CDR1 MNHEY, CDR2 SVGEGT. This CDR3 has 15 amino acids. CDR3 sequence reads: CASSPPGQGGSPLHF. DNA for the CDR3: TGTGCCAGCAGCCCTCCGGGACAGGGGGGTTCACCCCTCCACTTT.

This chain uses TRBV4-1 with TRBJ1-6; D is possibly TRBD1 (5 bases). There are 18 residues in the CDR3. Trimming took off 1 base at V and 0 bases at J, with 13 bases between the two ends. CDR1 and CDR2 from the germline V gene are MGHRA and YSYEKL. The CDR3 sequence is CASSQGSYRSSYNSPLHF. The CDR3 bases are TGCGCCAGCAGCCAAGGAAGTTACAGGAGCTCCTATAATTCACCCCTCCACTTT.

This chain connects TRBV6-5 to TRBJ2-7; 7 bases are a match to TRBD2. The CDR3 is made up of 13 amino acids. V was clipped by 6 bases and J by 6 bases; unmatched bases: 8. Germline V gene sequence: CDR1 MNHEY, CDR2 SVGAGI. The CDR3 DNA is TGTGCCAGCAGGGGAGGACTAGTAGCCGAGCAGTACTTC. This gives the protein CASRGGLVAEQYF.

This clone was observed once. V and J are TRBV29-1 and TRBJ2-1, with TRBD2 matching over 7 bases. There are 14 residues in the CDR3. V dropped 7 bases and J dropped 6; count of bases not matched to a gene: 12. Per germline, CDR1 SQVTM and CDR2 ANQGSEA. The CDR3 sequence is CSGWGGILGNEQFF. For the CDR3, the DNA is TGCAGCGGATGGGGGGGTATTTTAGGCAATGAGCAGTTCTTC.

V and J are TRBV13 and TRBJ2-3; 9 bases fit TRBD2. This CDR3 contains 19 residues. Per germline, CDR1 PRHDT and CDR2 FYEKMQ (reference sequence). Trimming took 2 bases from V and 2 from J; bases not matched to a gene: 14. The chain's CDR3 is CASSLSLAMVAGDTDTQYF. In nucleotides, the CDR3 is TGTGCCAGCAGCTTAAGTCTCGCCATGGTAGCGGGAGACACAGATACGCAGTATTTT.

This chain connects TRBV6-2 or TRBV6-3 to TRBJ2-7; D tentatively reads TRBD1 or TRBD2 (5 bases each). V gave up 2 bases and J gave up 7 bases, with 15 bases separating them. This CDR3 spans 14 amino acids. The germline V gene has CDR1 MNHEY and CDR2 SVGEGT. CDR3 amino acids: CASSYDSGTREQYF. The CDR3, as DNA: TGTGCCAGCAGTTACGATTCAGGGACGAGGGAGCAGTACTTC.

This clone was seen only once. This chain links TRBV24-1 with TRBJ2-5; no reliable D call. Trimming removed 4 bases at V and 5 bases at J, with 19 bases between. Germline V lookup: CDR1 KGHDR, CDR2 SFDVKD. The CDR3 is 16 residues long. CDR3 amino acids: CATSEPRAADGETQYF. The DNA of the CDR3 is TGTGCCACCAGTGAACCCCGGGCAGCCGATGGGGAGACCCAGTACTTC.

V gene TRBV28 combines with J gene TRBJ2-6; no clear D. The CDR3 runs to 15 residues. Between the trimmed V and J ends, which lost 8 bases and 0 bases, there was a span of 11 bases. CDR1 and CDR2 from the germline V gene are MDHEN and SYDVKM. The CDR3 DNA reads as TGTGCCAGCCTCCCAGGTTACTCTGGGGCCAACGTCCTGACTTTC. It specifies CASLPGYSGANVLTF. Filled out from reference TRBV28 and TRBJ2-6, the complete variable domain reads DVKVTQSSRYLVKRTGEKVFLECVQDMDHENMFWYRQDPGLGLRLIYFSYDVKMKEKGDIPEGYSVSREKKERFSLILESASTNQTSMYLCASLPGYSGANVLTFGAGSRLTVL.

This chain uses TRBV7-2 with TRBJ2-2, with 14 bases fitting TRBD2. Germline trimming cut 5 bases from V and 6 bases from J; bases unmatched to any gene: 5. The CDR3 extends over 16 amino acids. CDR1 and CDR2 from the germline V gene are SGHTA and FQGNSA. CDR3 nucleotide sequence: TGTGCCAGCAGCATAGGACTAGCGGGAGGAGCCGGGGAGCTGTTTTTT. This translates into CASSIGLAGGAGELFF.

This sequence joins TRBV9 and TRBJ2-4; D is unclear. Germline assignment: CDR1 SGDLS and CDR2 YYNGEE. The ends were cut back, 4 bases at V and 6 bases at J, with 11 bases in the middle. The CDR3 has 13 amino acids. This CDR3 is CASSKDTVNIQYF. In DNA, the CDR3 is TGTGCCAGCAGCAAAGACACGGTAAACATTCAGTACTTC.

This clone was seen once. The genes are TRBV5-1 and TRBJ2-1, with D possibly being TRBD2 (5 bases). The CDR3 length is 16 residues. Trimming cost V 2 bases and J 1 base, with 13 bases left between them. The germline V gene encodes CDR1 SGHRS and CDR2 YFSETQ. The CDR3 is CASSFVPSTSYNEQFF. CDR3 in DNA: TGCGCCAGCAGCTTTGTCCCTAGCACGTCCTACAATGAGCAGTTCTTC. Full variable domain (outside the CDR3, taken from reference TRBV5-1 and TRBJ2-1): KAGVTQTPRYLIKTRGQQVTLSCSPISGHRSVSWYQQTPGQGLQFLFEYFSETQRNKGNFPGRFSGRQFSNSRSEMNVSTLELGDSALYLCASSFVPSTSYNEQFFGPGTRLTVL.

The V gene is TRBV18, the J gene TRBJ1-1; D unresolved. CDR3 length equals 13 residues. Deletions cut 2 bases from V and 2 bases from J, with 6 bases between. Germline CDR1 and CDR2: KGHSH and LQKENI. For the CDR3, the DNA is TGTGCCAGCTCACCAATGATAAACACTGAAGCTTTCTTT. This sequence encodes CASSPMINTEAFF.